This T cell receptor beta chain was sequenced for a study of control samples from healthy donors and cancer patients. The data were produced by immunoSEQ multiplex PCR, yet TCRdb's version contains in-frame clones alone and is incomplete. This repertoire shows 200,000 to 250,000 clones, around 94% found once; its top ten account for about 1.6%. Trimming shortened V by 0 bases and J by 3 bases, and 14 bases separated the two germline ends. Germline CDR1 and CDR2: LGHNA and YNFKEQ. The CDR3 sequence is 17 residues long. Input material: blood. The clonotype comes from a man aged 45-65 years in good health. This chain joins TRBV4-2 and TRBJ1-4, with a weak D call TRBD1 (5 bases). CDR3 amino acids: CASSQDLSGTANEKLFF. CDR3 sequence (DNA): TGTGCCAGCAGCCAAGATTTAAGTGGGACGGCTAATGAAAAACTGTTTTTT.